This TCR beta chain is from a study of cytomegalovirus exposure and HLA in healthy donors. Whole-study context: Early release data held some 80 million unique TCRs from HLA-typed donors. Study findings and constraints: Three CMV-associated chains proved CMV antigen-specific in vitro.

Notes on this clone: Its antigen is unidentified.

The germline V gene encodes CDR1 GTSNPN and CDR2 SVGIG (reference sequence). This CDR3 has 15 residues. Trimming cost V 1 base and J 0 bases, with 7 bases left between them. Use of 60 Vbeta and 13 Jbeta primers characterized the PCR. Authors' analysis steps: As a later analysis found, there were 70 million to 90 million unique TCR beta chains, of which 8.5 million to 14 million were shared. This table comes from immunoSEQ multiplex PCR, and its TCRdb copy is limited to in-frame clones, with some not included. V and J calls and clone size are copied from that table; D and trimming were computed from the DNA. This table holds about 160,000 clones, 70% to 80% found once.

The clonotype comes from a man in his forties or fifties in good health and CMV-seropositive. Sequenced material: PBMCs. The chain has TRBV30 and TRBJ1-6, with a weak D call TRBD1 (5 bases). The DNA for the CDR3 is TGTGCCTGGAGTGAACAGGTCTCCTATAATTCACCCCTCCACTTT. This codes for CAWSEQVSYNSPLHF.